Listed below are T cell receptor beta chains from one sample, sequenced in a study of human T cells and chemical hapten exposure. MiXCR, run by TCRdb on the RACE reads, gives a single entry per CDR3 protein. Here the sample spans approximately 73,000 distinct CDR3 sequences, 10% being singletons. This specimen was whole blood, taken in connection with sensitization to the hapten diphenylcyclopropenone (DPC). The receptors shown here come from a woman aged 45-60 years with alopecia areata. Some clones in this sample may be carry-over from other donors' samples. Each CDR3 is given without its conserved first and last residue.

CDR3 protein	J gene	V gene
ASSSPGSLEYNEQF	TRBJ2-1	TRBV11-2
ASSLAGALQ	TRBJ2-1	TRBV11-1
ASSPVRGSNQPQH	TRBJ1-5	TRBV27
ASSPSRNQPQH	TRBJ1-5	TRBV18
ASVAAGIYNEQF	TRBJ2-1	TRBV28
ASTISGGERNEQF	TRBJ2-1	TRBV27
ASSPIPGDEQY	TRBJ2-7	TRBV4-2
SARGGQGAADTQY	TRBJ2-3	TRBV20-1
ASSQWPDEKLF	TRBJ1-4	TRBV3-1
SASETGGISNYGYT	TRBJ1-2	TRBV20-1
ASSTGTSGRSYNEQF	TRBJ2-1	TRBV28
ASSLVAGGYNEQF	TRBJ2-1	TRBV5-1
ASSTGTGPSSGANVLT	TRBJ2-6	TRBV11-2
SGRSSYEQY	TRBJ2-7	TRBV29-1
SGQGSGTNEKLF	TRBJ1-4	TRBV29-1
ASSARDNPYEQY	TRBJ2-7	TRBV7-9
ASSLGSASKNIQY	TRBJ2-4	TRBV11-1
ASSLDRRNQPQH	TRBJ1-5	TRBV12-3/TRBV12-4
ASSISEKLF	TRBJ1-4	TRBV19
ASSHRLAGYEQY	TRBJ2-7	TRBV14
ASSSTGGVTEAF	TRBJ1-1	TRBV11-2
ARSLRGRTKTQY	TRBJ2-5	TRBV5-3
ASRITGSGGDTQY	TRBJ2-3	TRBV7-9
SYRTGAEKLF	TRBJ1-4	TRBV29-1
ASSLARASGRYEQY	TRBJ2-7	TRBV7-9
SARQGAGQPQH	TRBJ1-5	TRBV20-1
ASREPGLAGVKGDEQF	TRBJ2-1	TRBV28
ATRKGSTNHNEQF	TRBJ2-1	TRBV24-1
ASSQRTGASYNEQF	TRBJ2-1	TRBV4-2
SARGDRLNTEAF	TRBJ1-1	TRBV20-1
ASTPTPVETQY	TRBJ2-5	TRBV18
ASSFLLAGQTDTQY	TRBJ2-3	TRBV12-3/TRBV12-4
ASSLLRGRVNTEAF	TRBJ1-1	TRBV11-3
ASSYRTGTGELF	TRBJ2-2	TRBV6-5
ASSLGPREQF	TRBJ2-1	TRBV28